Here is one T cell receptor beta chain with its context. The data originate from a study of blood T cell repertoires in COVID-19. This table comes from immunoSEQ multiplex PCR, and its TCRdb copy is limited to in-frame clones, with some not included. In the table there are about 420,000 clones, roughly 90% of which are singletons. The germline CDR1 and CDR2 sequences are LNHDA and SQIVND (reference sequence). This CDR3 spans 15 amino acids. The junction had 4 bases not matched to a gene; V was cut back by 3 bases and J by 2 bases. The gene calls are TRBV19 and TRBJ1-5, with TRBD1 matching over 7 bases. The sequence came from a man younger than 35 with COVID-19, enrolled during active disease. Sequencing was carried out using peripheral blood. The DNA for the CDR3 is TGTGCCAGTAGTATCGGGACAGCGGGCAATCAGCCCCAGCATTTT. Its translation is CASSIGTAGNQPQHF.